A selection of T cell receptor beta chains follows, all from one sample in a study of cytomegalovirus exposure and HLA in healthy donors. Data came from immunoSEQ multiplex PCR; TCRdb stores just in-frame clones and leaves some out. The sample lists 57,000 or so clones, approximately 63% seen once, with approximately 20% in the top ten. Source material: PBMCs. These receptors were obtained from a woman aged 60-75 years in good health and CMV-seropositive. CDR3s include the opening cysteine and the closing phenylalanine or tryptophan. The D gene is left open where the match is weak. A clone size is listed for some rows: how often the clone was seen (once, few, many), or a class if it is expanded.

length: 14
V: TRBV28
size: NA
J: TRBJ2-1
D: TRBD2
CDR3: CASSFVGLGGEQFF
DNA: TGTGCCAGCAGTTTTGTGGGACTAGGGGGTGAGCAGTTCTTC

length: 19
V: TRBV7-2
size: NA
J: TRBJ2-5
D: TRBD2
CDR3: CASSLDEGLAGRGYETQYF
DNA: TGTGCCAGCAGCTTAGACGAAGGACTAGCGGGGAGGGGCTACGAGACCCAGTACTTC

length: 17
V: TRBV7-3
size: NA
J: TRBJ1-4
D: TRBD1
CDR3: CASSPPGQGVTNEKLFF
DNA: TGTGCCAGCAGCCCACCGGGACAGGGGGTAACTAATGAAAAACTGTTTTTT

length: 15
V: TRBV7-9
size: NA
J: TRBJ1-2
D: TRBD1
CDR3: CASSLMVGGNYGYTF
DNA: TGTGCCAGCAGCTTAATGGTAGGGGGCAACTATGGCTACACCTTC

length: 16
V: TRBV7-9
size: few
J: TRBJ1-1
D: TRBD1
CDR3: CASSSIGGPDLGGAFF
DNA: TGTGCCAGCAGCTCCATAGGGGGCCCGGATCTCGGCGGGGCTTTCTTT

length: 18
V: TRBV5-1
size: NA
J: TRBJ2-4
D: TRBD1
CDR3: CASSSGTGGMISVDIQYF
DNA: TGCGCCAGCAGCTCGGGGACAGGGGGCATGATTAGCGTGGACATTCAGTACTTC

length: 15
V: TRBV7-2
size: few
J: TRBJ2-1
D: TRBD2
CDR3: CASSQVRGGPHEQFF
DNA: TGTGCCAGCAGCCAGGTGCGGGGGGGCCCCCATGAGCAGTTCTTC

length: 14
V: TRBV11-2
size: NA
J: TRBJ1-3
D: NA
CDR3: CASSFGRRGNTIYF
DNA: TGTGCCAGCAGCTTCGGACGGAGGGGAAACACCATATATTTT

length: 14
V: TRBV2
size: medium-sized
J: TRBJ2-5
D: NA
CDR3: CASSEATGQETQYF
DNA: TGTGCCAGCAGCGAAGCGACAGGTCAAGAGACCCAGTACTTC

length: 15
V: TRBV23-1
size: few
J: TRBJ2-1
D: NA
CDR3: CASSPRTEPYNEQFF
DNA: TGCGCCAGCAGTCCGCGGACTGAACCCTACAATGAGCAGTTCTTC

length: 15
V: TRBV4-3
size: NA
J: TRBJ1-5
D: NA
CDR3: CASSQDSRGLQPQHF
DNA: TGCGCCAGCAGCCAAGATTCAAGGGGTTTACAGCCCCAGCATTTT

length: 12
V: TRBV5-4
size: NA
J: TRBJ1-1
D: NA
CDR3: CASSSPNTEAFF
DNA: TGTGCCAGCAGCTCCCCAAACACTGAAGCTTTCTTT

length: 15
V: TRBV5-1
size: NA
J: TRBJ2-6
D: NA
CDR3: CASSLDASGANVLTF
DNA: TGCGCCAGCAGCCTAGACGCCTCTGGGGCCAACGTCCTGACTTTC

length: 15
V: TRBV4-3
size: NA
J: TRBJ2-1
D: NA
CDR3: CASSQDLASYNEQFF
DNA: TGCGCCAGCAGCCAAGACTTGGCTTCCTACAATGAGCAGTTCTTC

length: 15
V: TRBV18
size: NA
J: TRBJ1-4
D: TRBD1
CDR3: CASSPRTGGNEKLFF
DNA: TGTGCCAGCTCACCACGGACAGGGGGGAATGAAAAACTGTTTTTT

length: 14
V: TRBV6-1
size: NA
J: TRBJ2-2
D: NA
CDR3: CASSDLTYAGELFF
DNA: TGTGCCAGCAGTGATTTAACATACGCCGGGGAGCTGTTTTTT

length: 16
V: TRBV18
size: NA
J: TRBJ2-5
D: TRBD2
CDR3: CASSPPGLALPETQYF
DNA: TGTGCCAGCTCACCACCGGGACTAGCGCTACCGGAGACCCAGTACTTC

length: 15
V: TRBV19
size: NA
J: TRBJ2-7
D: TRBD2
CDR3: CASRTGGGFSYEQYF
DNA: TGTGCCAGTCGCACGGGAGGAGGTTTCTCCTACGAGCAGTACTTC

length: 12
V: TRBV29-1
size: NA
J: TRBJ2-3
D: NA
CDR3: CSVESLRNTQYF
DNA: TGCAGCGTTGAAAGCTTGCGTAATACGCAGTATTTT

length: 15
V: TRBV27
size: NA
J: TRBJ1-1
D: NA
CDR3: CASSLWATLNTEAFF
DNA: TGTGCCAGCAGTTTGTGGGCCACATTGAACACTGAAGCTTTCTTT

length: 18
V: TRBV7-8
size: NA
J: TRBJ2-1
D: TRBD2
CDR3: CASSLLNLMWGGYNEQFF
DNA: TGTGCCAGCAGCTTACTAAACCTTATGTGGGGGGGTTACAATGAGCAGTTCTTC

length: 16
V: TRBV5-6
size: NA
J: TRBJ2-5
D: TRBD1
CDR3: CASSSTDREAWETQYF
DNA: TGTGCCAGCAGCTCCACGGACAGGGAGGCTTGGGAGACCCAGTACTTC

length: 16
V: TRBV14
size: NA
J: TRBJ2-1
D: NA
CDR3: CASSQVGWYRDNEQFF
DNA: TGTGCCAGCAGCCAAGTGGGATGGTACAGGGACAATGAGCAGTTCTTC

length: 15
V: TRBV5-6
size: NA
J: TRBJ1-2
D: NA
CDR3: CASKLGGDANYGYTF
DNA: TGTGCCAGCAAACTGGGGGGGGACGCTAACTATGGCTACACCTTC

length: 16
V: TRBV19
size: NA
J: TRBJ2-2
D: TRBD2
CDR3: CASRWRGGHDTGELFF
DNA: TGTGCCAGTAGATGGCGGGGGGGCCACGACACCGGGGAGCTGTTTTTT

length: 18
V: TRBV5-6
size: NA
J: TRBJ2-5
D: TRBD2
CDR3: CASSLGISGGPNQETQYF
DNA: TGTGCCAGCAGCTTGGGTATTAGCGGGGGCCCAAACCAAGAGACCCAGTACTTC

length: 14
V: TRBV5-1
size: NA
J: TRBJ2-5
D: NA
CDR3: CASSLVGGAETQYF
DNA: TGCGCCAGCAGCTTGGTGGGGGGGGCAGAGACCCAGTACTTC

length: 16
V: TRBV6-5
size: NA
J: TRBJ1-2
D: TRBD1
CDR3: CASSYIRTGGSYGYTF
DNA: TGTGCCAGCAGTTACATAAGGACAGGGGGCAGCTATGGCTACACCTTC

length: 15
V: TRBV9
size: NA
J: TRBJ1-3
D: NA
CDR3: CASSRLLASGNTIYF
DNA: TGTGCCAGCAGTCGTCTCCTGGCCTCTGGAAACACCATATATTTT

length: 14
V: TRBV2
size: NA
J: TRBJ1-5
D: NA
CDR3: CASSDADSNQPQHF
DNA: TGTGCCAGCAGTGACGCGGATAGCAATCAGCCCCAGCATTTT

length: 13
V: TRBV2
size: NA
J: TRBJ2-7
D: NA
CDR3: CASTLDRSDEQYF
DNA: TGTGCCAGCACCTTGGACAGAAGCGACGAGCAGTACTTC

length: 15
V: TRBV18
size: NA
J: TRBJ2-7
D: NA
CDR3: CASSPRLDFWDEQYF
DNA: TGTGCCAGCTCACCTAGACTAGATTTCTGGGACGAGCAGTACTTC

length: 15
V: TRBV11-1
size: NA
J: TRBJ1-1
D: NA
CDR3: CASSPWQGLNTEAFF
DNA: TGTGCCAGCAGCCCGTGGCAGGGTTTGAACACTGAAGCTTTCTTT

length: 15
V: TRBV7-8
size: NA
J: TRBJ2-1
D: NA
CDR3: CASSLPGRENNEQFF
DNA: TGTGCCAGCAGCTTACCGGGACGGGAGAACAATGAGCAGTTCTTC

length: 13
V: TRBV7-2
size: few
J: TRBJ1-1
D: NA
CDR3: CASSPAPGTKAFF
DNA: TGTGCCAGCAGCCCTGCTCCGGGAACAAAAGCTTTCTTT

length: 14
V: TRBV6-5
size: NA
J: TRBJ1-1
D: TRBD1
CDR3: CASSAGQGYTEAFF
DNA: TGTGCCAGCAGTGCCGGACAGGGATACACTGAAGCTTTCTTT

length: 14
V: TRBV6-4
size: NA
J: TRBJ2-2
D: NA
CDR3: CASSDSQGTGELFF
DNA: TGTGCCAGCAGTGACTCGCAGGGCACCGGGGAGCTGTTTTTT

length: 15
V: TRBV4-2
size: NA
J: TRBJ1-5
D: NA
CDR3: CASSPGQLEGQPQHF
DNA: TGTGCCAGCAGCCCAGGACAGCTCGAAGGTCAGCCCCAGCATTTT

length: 15
V: TRBV6-5
size: once
J: TRBJ2-7
D: NA
CDR3: CASMTQRDGTYEQYF
DNA: TGTGCCAGCATGACCCAAAGAGACGGGACCTACGAGCAGTACTTC

length: 15
V: TRBV13
size: NA
J: TRBJ2-7
D: TRBD2
CDR3: CASSLVAGRSYEQYF
DNA: TGTGCCAGCAGCTTAGTAGCGGGGAGATCCTACGAGCAGTACTTC

length: 13
V: TRBV4-3
size: NA
J: TRBJ1-2
D: NA
CDR3: CASSQDGGYGYTF
DNA: TGCGCCAGCAGCCAAGATGGGGGGTATGGCTACACCTTC

length: 15
V: TRBV7-6
size: few
J: TRBJ1-6
D: TRBD1
CDR3: CASSPNGGQHSPLHF
DNA: TGTGCCAGCAGCCCCAACGGGGGACAGCATTCACCCCTCCACTTT

length: 18
V: TRBV7-9
size: once
J: TRBJ2-1
D: TRBD1
CDR3: CASSDPERGQGTYNEQFF
DNA: TGTGCCAGCAGCGACCCTGAGAGGGGACAGGGGACCTACAATGAGCAGTTCTTC

length: 14
V: TRBV6-1
size: NA
J: TRBJ1-2
D: TRBD1
CDR3: CASISTGVNNGYTF
DNA: TGTGCCAGCATTTCGACAGGGGTTAATAACGGCTACACCTTC

length: 15
V: TRBV4-2
size: NA
J: TRBJ1-2
D: TRBD1
CDR3: CASSPLGQGNYGYTF
DNA: TGTGCCAGCAGCCCGCTAGGACAGGGGAACTATGGCTACACCTTC

length: 14
V: TRBV5-1
size: NA
J: TRBJ1-4
D: NA
CDR3: CASSLFLGTEKLSF
DNA: TGCGCCAGCAGCTTGTTCCTGGGGACTGAAAAACTGTCTTTT

length: 10
V: TRBV6-5
size: NA
J: TRBJ1-1
D: NA
CDR3: CASGHGEAFF
DNA: TGTGCCAGCGGACACGGTGAAGCTTTCTTT

length: 14
V: TRBV7-9
size: NA
J: TRBJ2-2
D: NA
CDR3: CASSASRVTGELFF
DNA: TGTGCCAGCAGCGCTAGCCGGGTCACCGGGGAGCTGTTTTTT

length: 15
V: TRBV7-2
size: NA
J: TRBJ2-1
D: TRBD1
CDR3: CASSRDRGNYNEQFF
DNA: TGTGCCAGCAGCCGGGACAGGGGGAACTACAATGAGCAGTTCTTC

length: 12
V: TRBV7-6
size: NA
J: TRBJ1-1
D: NA
CDR3: CASSEQGTEAFF
DNA: TGTGCCAGCAGCGAACAGGGCACTGAAGCTTTCTTT

length: 14
V: TRBV4-3
size: once
J: TRBJ1-6
D: NA
CDR3: CASSQERGQSPLHF
DNA: TGCGCCAGCAGCCAAGAGCGAGGTCAGTCACCCCTCCACTTT

length: 12
V: TRBV6-6
size: once
J: TRBJ1-2
D: NA
CDR3: CASSYSLYGYTF
DNA: TGTGCCAGCAGTTATTCTCTCTATGGCTACACCTTC

length: 14
V: TRBV7-6
size: NA
J: TRBJ2-7
D: TRBD1
CDR3: CASSEGGAAHEQYF
DNA: TGTGCCAGCAGCGAAGGGGGCGCGGCACACGAGCAGTACTTC

length: 18
V: TRBV7-2
size: NA
J: TRBJ2-5
D: NA
CDR3: CASSLAPFGGHYQETQYF
DNA: TGTGCCAGCAGCTTAGCACCTTTCGGGGGGCATTACCAAGAGACCCAGTACTTC

length: 16
V: TRBV2
size: NA
J: TRBJ2-3
D: TRBD2
CDR3: CASLGGGSASTDTQYF
DNA: TGTGCCAGCCTCGGGGGGGGTTCCGCTAGCACAGATACGCAGTATTTT